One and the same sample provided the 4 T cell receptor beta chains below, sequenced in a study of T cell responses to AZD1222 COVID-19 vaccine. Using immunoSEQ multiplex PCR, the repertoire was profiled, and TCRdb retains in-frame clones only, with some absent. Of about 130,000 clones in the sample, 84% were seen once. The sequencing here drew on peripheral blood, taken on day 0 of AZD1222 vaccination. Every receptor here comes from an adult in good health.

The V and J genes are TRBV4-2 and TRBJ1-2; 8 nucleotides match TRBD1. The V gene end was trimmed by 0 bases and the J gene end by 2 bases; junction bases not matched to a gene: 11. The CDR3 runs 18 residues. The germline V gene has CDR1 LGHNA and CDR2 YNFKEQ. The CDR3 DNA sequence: TGTGCCAGCAGCCAAGAAAACAGGGGGTTTTCAAAGAACTATGGCTACACCTTC. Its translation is CASSQENRGFSKNYGYTF.

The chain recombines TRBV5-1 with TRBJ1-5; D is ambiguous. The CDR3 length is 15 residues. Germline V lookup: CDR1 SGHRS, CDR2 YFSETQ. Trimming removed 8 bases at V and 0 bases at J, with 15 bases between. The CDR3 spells CASSPGSSSNQPQHF. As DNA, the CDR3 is TGCGCCAGTTCGCCGGGGTCTTCTAGCAATCAGCCCCAGCATTTT.

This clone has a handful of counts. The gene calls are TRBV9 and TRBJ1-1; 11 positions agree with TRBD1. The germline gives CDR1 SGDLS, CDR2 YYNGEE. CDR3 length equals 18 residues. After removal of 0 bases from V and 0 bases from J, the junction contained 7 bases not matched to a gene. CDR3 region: CASSVGGRTGGLNTEAFF. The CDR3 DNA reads TGTGCCAGCAGCGTAGGGGGCCGGACAGGGGGCTTGAACACTGAAGCTTTCTTT.

The CDR3 DNA sequence: TGTGCCAGCAGCCACGATCACGGAAGACTCCACGAAGCTTTCTTT. Protein: CASSHDHGRLHEAFF. This sequence joins TRBV4-2 and TRBJ1-1; D is unclear. CDR3 length: 15 residues. The V gene lost 3 bases and the J gene lost 8 bases, with 19 bases spanning the gap. Germline CDR1 and CDR2: LGHNA and YNFKEQ.